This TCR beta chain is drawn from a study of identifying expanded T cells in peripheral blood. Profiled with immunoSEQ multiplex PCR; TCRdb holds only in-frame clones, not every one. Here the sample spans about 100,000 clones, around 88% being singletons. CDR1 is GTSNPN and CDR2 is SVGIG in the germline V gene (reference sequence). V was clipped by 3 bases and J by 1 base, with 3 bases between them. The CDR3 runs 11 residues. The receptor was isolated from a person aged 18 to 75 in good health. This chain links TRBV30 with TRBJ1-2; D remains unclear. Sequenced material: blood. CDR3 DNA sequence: TGTGCCTGGAGCGTTAACTATGGCTACACCTTC. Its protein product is CAWSVNYGYTF.